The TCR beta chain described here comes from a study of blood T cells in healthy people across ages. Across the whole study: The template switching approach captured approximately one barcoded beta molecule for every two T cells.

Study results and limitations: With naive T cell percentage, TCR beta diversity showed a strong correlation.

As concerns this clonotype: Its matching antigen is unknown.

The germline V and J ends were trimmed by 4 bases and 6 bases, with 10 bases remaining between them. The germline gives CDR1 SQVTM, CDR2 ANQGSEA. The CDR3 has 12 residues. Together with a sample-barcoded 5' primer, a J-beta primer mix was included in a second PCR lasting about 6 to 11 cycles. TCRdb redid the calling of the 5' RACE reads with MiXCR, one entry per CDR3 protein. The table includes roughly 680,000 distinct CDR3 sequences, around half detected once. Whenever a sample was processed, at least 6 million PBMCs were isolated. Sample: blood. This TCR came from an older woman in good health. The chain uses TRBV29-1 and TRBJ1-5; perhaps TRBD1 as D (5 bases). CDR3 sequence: CSVGGRGQPQHF. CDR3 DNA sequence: TGCAGCGTTGGGGGGAGGGGTCAGCCCCAGCATTTT.